This TCR beta chain emerged from a study of circulating CD8 cells and anti-PD-1 response in melanoma. Study-level background: Responders had complete or partial responses; non-responders had stable or progressive disease. Study-wide results and limits: PD-1 and DPOS subsets showed similar, higher clonality than DNEG. Published repertoire comparisons used only baseline and M1 samples.

Sorting of live CD3+CD8+TCRalphabeta+ cells by PD-1 and/or TIGIT gave four subsets. The junction had 4 bases not matched to a gene; V was cut back by 6 bases and J by 11 bases. The CDR3 extends over 12 amino acids. By frequency in the sample, this clonotype is medium-sized. Its antigen is currently unknown. Using approximately 14 ng of total RNA, TCR libraries were made with the QIAseq Immune Repertoire TCR panel. From the reads, TCRdb called clonotypes with MiXCR, one entry per CDR3 protein. The sample shows 1,200 or so distinct CDR3 sequences, around 6.9% of them seen only once. This chain joins TRBV12-3 or TRBV12-4 and TRBJ2-3; 11 bases are a match to TRBD2. The specimen comprised CD8+ T cells from PBMCs, sampled at baseline or after one month of anti-PD-1 therapy (not recorded which). The receptor was isolated from a human donor with melanoma. CDR3 nucleotide sequence: TGTGCCAGCAGACCGCTAGCGGGGGGGCAGTATTTT. Residues: CASRPLAGGQYF.